This T cell receptor beta chain stems from a study of blood T cell repertoires in COVID-19. Across the study: Sites in the United States, Italy and Spain provided acute and convalescent COVID-19 samples. T cells, B-cell-depleted T cells, or PBMCs provided the cDNA or gDNA that served as material.

The authors' processing: Estimated nucleated cell counts came from reference gene primer amplification. Data came from immunoSEQ multiplex PCR; TCRdb stores just in-frame clones and leaves some out. V, J and clone size are those of that table, while D and trimming were read from the DNA. Of hundreds of thousands of clones listed, about 88% are singletons. Germline V lookup: CDR1 SGHVS, CDR2 FNYEAQ. V dropped 6 bases and J dropped 0; count of bases not matched to a gene: 15. The CDR3 spans 19 residues. The clonotype was recovered from a woman aged 18 to 35 who had been exposed to COVID-19. Sample: PBMCs or T cells enriched from blood (not recorded which). The V call is TRBV7-6, the J call TRBJ1-3, with 9 bases lining up with TRBD1. The CDR3 reads CASRPGTGFYPTSGNTIYF. The CDR3, as DNA: TGTGCCAGCAGACCCGGGACAGGGTTTTATCCTACCTCTGGAAACACCATATATTTT. Looking up the rest from reference TRBV7-6 and TRBJ1-3 gives the full variable domain: GAGVSQSPRYKVTKRGQDVALRCDPISGHVSLYWYRQALGQGPEFLTYFNYEAQQDKSGLPNDRFSAERPEGSISTLTIQRTEQRDSAMYRCASRPGTGFYPTSGNTIYFGEGSWLTVV.